This T cell receptor beta chain was documented in a study of T-cell memory formation after mild COVID-19. V lost 5 bases to trimming and J lost 3 bases, with 10 bases between them. This CDR3 region has 13 residues. Germline CDR1 SGHAT, CDR2 FQNNGV. TCRdb analysed the 5' RACE reads with MiXCR anew, one entry per CDR3 protein. This table has more than 250,000 distinct CDR3 sequences, around 15% appearing once. Only a few counts were recorded for this clonotype. The target antigen is unknown. Whole-study findings and limits: Clones from the second wave (peaking day 37) had unconfirmed SARS-CoV-2 specificity. CD4+ contracting clones were found mainly in CM and EM, and CD8+ ones in EMRA. The study detected some responding clones in pre-infection memory, suggesting cross-reactive memory joined.

The sample consisted of PBMCs or a T cell subset sorted from them (not recorded which). The source of this sequence is a man aged 18 to 35 who had mild COVID-19 (a few samples of this study predate the infection). Cell type and time point are not known. The chain joins TRBV11-2 to TRBJ2-5; D unresolved. CDR3 residues: CASSHRGEETQYF. The CDR3 DNA sequence: TGTGCCAGCAGCCATCGCGGCGAAGAGACCCAGTACTTC.